Listed below are T cell receptor beta chains from one sample, sequenced in a study of immune cell composition in non-small cell lung cancer. Assay used: immunoSEQ multiplex PCR; TCRdb lists only in-frame clones, some missing. The sample yields some 15,000 clones, over 70% seen once. Sequenced input: lung tumor tissue. These TCRs come from a human donor with non-small cell lung cancer. The CDR3 runs from the conserved cysteine through the conserved F or W. The D gene is left open where the match is weak. A row's size may be missing; if present it is once, few, many or a size class.

v_gene	abundance	j_gene	d_gene	CDR3nt	CDR3aa
TRBV6-5	-	TRBJ1-1	TRBD1	TGTGCCAGCAGCGGGACAGCGAACACTGAAGCTTTCTTT	CASSGTANTEAFF
TRBV4-3	-	TRBJ2-1	TRBD2	TGCGCCAGCAGCCAGAACCTAGCGGGTGAGCAGTTCTTC	CASSQNLAGEQFF
TRBV28	-	TRBJ2-3	-	TGTGCCAGCATACCCCGCGGGCGTGTACTCACAGATACGCAGTATTTT	CASIPRGRVLTDTQYF
TRBV30	-	TRBJ1-6	TRBD1	TGTGCCCGCAATACAGGGGCTGGTTCACCCCTCCACTTT	CARNTGAGSPLHF
TRBV6-1	-	TRBJ1-2	TRBD1	TGTGCCAGCAGTCAGGGGGCGAACTATGGCTACACCTTC	CASSQGANYGYTF
TRBV5-1	-	TRBJ2-3	-	TGCGCCAGCAGCTGGAGGGACGGCACAGATACGCAGTATTTT	CASSWRDGTDTQYF
TRBV29-1	once	TRBJ2-7	-	TGCAGCGTTGAAGATCTAGTGGGCCTTACCTACGAGCAGTACTTC	CSVEDLVGLTYEQYF
TRBV5-4	-	TRBJ2-2	-	TGTGCCAGCAGCTTGGGAGCGGTCAACACCGGGGAGCTGTTTTTT	CASSLGAVNTGELFF
TRBV28	-	TRBJ1-4	-	TGTGCCAGCACCTCCCTGTTGGGGGAGGGTGAAAAACTGTTTTTT	CASTSLLGEGEKLFF
TRBV2	-	TRBJ2-3	TRBD2	TGTGCCAGCATGGCGATCCAAGCGGGAGGTGGCACAGATACGCAGTATTTT	CASMAIQAGGGTDTQYF
TRBV27	-	TRBJ1-4	-	TGTGCCAGCAGTCGAAGGGATAATGAAAAACTGTTTTTT	CASSRRDNEKLFF
TRBV10-3	-	TRBJ1-1	TRBD1	TGTGCCATCACCACCGACAGGGATGGGGCTGAAGCTTTCTTT	CAITTDRDGAEAFF
TRBV7-9	once	TRBJ2-1	TRBD1	TGTGCCAGCAGCTTAGGGACAGGCTCCTACAATGAGCAGTTCTTC	CASSLGTGSYNEQFF
TRBV27	once	TRBJ2-1	-	TGTGCCAGCAGTTTGGGGGAAGGCGGGACGCTGTTCTTC	CASSLGEGGTLFF
TRBV7-9	-	TRBJ2-2	-	TGTGCCAGCAGCACCGCGATATCTACCGGGGAGCTGTTTTTT	CASSTAISTGELFF
TRBV28	few	TRBJ2-1	TRBD1	TGTGCCAGCAGTTTATTCCCAGGGGGTTCCTACAATGAGCAGTTCTTC	CASSLFPGGSYNEQFF
TRBV28	once	TRBJ2-5	-	TGTGCCAGCACCCCCGTCCGTCACGGGGAGGCCCAGTACTTC	CASTPVRHGEAQYF
TRBV7-8	-	TRBJ1-5	-	TGTGCCAGCAGCTTAGGAGGGGATCAGCCCCAGCATTTT	CASSLGGDQPQHF
TRBV19	-	TRBJ2-5	-	TGTGCCAGTAGTATATCCCCAGGGGTGGGAAGGGAGACCCAGTACTTC	CASSISPGVGRETQYF
TRBV5-4	once	TRBJ2-7	-	TGTGCCAGCAGCTTGGGACGGGAGACTTACTACGAGCAGTACTTC	CASSLGRETYYEQYF
TRBV9	-	TRBJ2-4	-	TGTGCCAGCAGCGTAGGGGGAGCCAAAAACATTCAGTACTTC	CASSVGGAKNIQYF
TRBV6-1	-	TRBJ2-7	-	TGTGCCAGCGGTCGAATGGGCGGGGCGGAGCAGTACTTC	CASGRMGGAEQYF
TRBV5-1	once	TRBJ1-3	-	TGCGCCAGCAGCTTGGAAGGGACCCGCTCTGGAAACACCATATATTTT	CASSLEGTRSGNTIYF
TRBV23-1	-	TRBJ2-1	TRBD2	TGCGCCAGCAAAGCGGGAGGGCCGGGGAATGAGCAGTTCTTC	CASKAGGPGNEQFF
TRBV7-6	-	TRBJ1-1	TRBD1	TGTGCCAGCAGTTCACAGGGGGACCTCAGGCTCACTGAAGCTTTCTTT	CASSSQGDLRLTEAFF
TRBV4-1	-	TRBJ1-2	-	TGCGCCAGCAGCCAAGTGGGCTCGGGCGGAAAGACCTACTATGGCTACACCTTC	CASSQVGSGGKTYYGYTF
TRBV6-1	-	TRBJ1-4	-	TGTGCCAGCAGTGACACCGGCGTTTGGGGGGCTTCGGTGAAACTGTTTTTT	CASSDTGVWGASVKLFF